This TCR beta chain was profiled in a study of shared clonotypes between healthy human individuals. The table lists this clone with a count of one. Its antigen remains unknown. Study results and caveats: Naive CD4 clonotypes were shared across a handful of donors at 4.5% to 6%. Despite large depth, rarefaction showed incomplete sorted-subset sequencing.

This table comes from immunoSEQ multiplex PCR, and its TCRdb copy is limited to in-frame clones, with some not included. The table lists some 2,000,000 clones, approximately 95% of them singletons. The source of this sequence is a man between 18 and 29 years old in good health. The sequenced sample was naive CD4+ T cells sorted from blood. Indicated subset: CD45RA+ positively selected.

The DNA of the CDR3 is TGTGCCAGCAGGGGACAGGGAAGGAACACCGGGGAGCTGTTTTTT. This gives the protein CASRGQGRNTGELFF. The rearrangement links TRBV6-1 to TRBJ2-2, with 9 positions matching TRBD1. Germline V gene sequence: CDR1 MNHNS, CDR2 SASEGT. V shed 6 bases and J 1 base; nucleotides not matched to a gene: 3. The CDR3 runs 15 residues.